This is a list of T cell receptor beta chains from one sample in a study of vaccination effects on CD4 cells after COVID-19. This table comes from immunoSEQ multiplex PCR, and its TCRdb copy is limited to in-frame clones, with some not included. The sample records approximately 12,000 clones, 65% to 75% being singletons. The antigens these receptors bind are not known. The sequenced sample was CD4+ T cells from PBMCs cultured with SARS-CoV-2 spike peptides, obtained after COVID-19 vaccination. The source is a human donor who received a COVID-19 vaccine. The CDR3 runs from the conserved cysteine through the conserved F or W. D genes are given only for firm matches. Some rows mark clone size as missing; the rest say once, few, many or name a class of expanded clone.

length	D	size	V	J	CDR3	DNA
13	-	-	TRBV30	TRBJ1-4	CAWSDSLNEKLFF	TGTGCCTGGAGTGACAGTCTAAATGAAAAACTGTTTTTT
13	TRBD1	-	TRBV12-3/TRBV12-4	TRBJ1-4	CASSLGGGTGLFF	TGTGCCAGCAGTTTAGGGGGGGGGACAGGCCTGTTTTTT
13	TRBD1	-	TRBV3-1/TRBV3-2	TRBJ1-2	CASSSGQVVGYTF	TGTGCCAGCAGTTCTGGACAGGTTGTAGGCTACACCTTC
15	TRBD1	-	TRBV30	TRBJ1-4	CAWRPRDRGREKLFF	TGTGCCTGGAGGCCCCGGGACAGGGGGCGTGAAAAACTGTTTTTT
13	-	few	TRBV2	TRBJ2-7	CASRGDTPYEQYF	TGTGCCAGCAGGGGGGACACTCCCTACGAGCAGTACTTC
13	-	once	TRBV3-1/TRBV3-2	TRBJ2-7	CASSSGTRYEQYF	TGTGCCAGCAGCTCCGGGACACGATACGAGCAGTACTTC
22	-	-	TRBV6-1	TRBJ2-5	CASSERFVRSSVSGAREETQYF	TGTGCCAGCAGTGAACGCTTTGTCAGGTCGTCGGTTTCTGGGGCCCGGGAGGAGACCCAGTACTTC
18	TRBD1	-	TRBV11-2	TRBJ1-6	CASSSFGQGASFNSPLHF	TGTGCCAGCAGCTCCTTTGGACAGGGGGCGTCATTTAATTCACCCCTCCACTTT
12	-	-	TRBV6-5	TRBJ2-3	CASARNTDTQYF	TGTGCCAGCGCCAGAAACACAGATACGCAGTATTTT
14	-	-	TRBV28	TRBJ2-2	CATRTQANTGELFF	TGTGCCACCCGGACACAGGCGAACACCGGGGAGCTGTTTTTT
11	-	once	TRBV5-6	TRBJ1-2	CATRKEGGYTF	TGTGCCACCAGAAAGGAGGGGGGCTACACCTTC
17	-	-	TRBV5-4	TRBJ1-1	CASSLEGGAGMNTEAFF	TGTGCCAGCAGCTTGGAAGGGGGAGCAGGGATGAACACTGAAGCTTTCTTT
12	-	-	TRBV15	TRBJ2-7	CATSRDRREQYF	TGTGCCACCAGCAGAGATCGGAGGGAGCAGTACTTC
15	-	-	TRBV5-1	TRBJ1-6	CASSLEGSNNSPLHF	TGCGCCAGCAGCTTGGAGGGCTCTAATAATTCACCCCTCCACTTT
12	-	few	TRBV14	TRBJ1-2	CASSQVGRSYTF	TGTGCCAGCAGCCAAGTGGGGCGGTCCTACACCTTC
16	-	few	TRBV2	TRBJ1-5	CASSEGSGRGNQPQHF	TGTGCCAGCAGCGAAGGGTCGGGCAGGGGCAATCAGCCCCAGCATTTT
14	-	-	TRBV2	TRBJ1-3	CASLPIITGNTIYF	TGTGCCAGCCTTCCCATAATCACTGGAAACACCATATATTTT
15	TRBD1	few	TRBV10-2	TRBJ1-2	CASSETGGGDYGYTF	TGCGCCAGCAGTGAGACAGGGGGCGGGGACTATGGCTACACCTTC
12	-	-	TRBV3-1/TRBV3-2	TRBJ1-2	CASSQDFGGYTF	TGTGCCAGCAGCCAAGATTTTGGAGGCTACACCTTC
16	TRBD2	-	TRBV11-2	TRBJ2-1	CASSFISGGNYNEQFF	TGTGCCAGCAGCTTTATAAGCGGGGGGAACTACAATGAGCAGTTCTTC
12	-	-	TRBV2	TRBJ2-7	CASSPSYYEQYF	TGTGCCAGCAGCCCGTCATACTACGAGCAGTACTTC
18	-	once	TRBV19	TRBJ1-4	CASSFPSSPTDPNEKLFF	TGTGCCAGTAGTTTCCCATCCTCGCCGACGGACCCTAATGAAAAACTGTTTTTT
13	-	-	TRBV25-1	TRBJ2-7	CASRVGGSYEQYF	TGTGCCAGCAGGGTAGGGGGTTCCTACGAGCAGTACTTC
16	TRBD2	-	TRBV2	TRBJ2-7	CASSAPLAGSSYEQYF	TGTGCCAGCAGCGCACCCCTAGCGGGGAGCTCCTACGAGCAGTACTTC
16	-	medium-sized	TRBV5-1	TRBJ2-2	CASSSRPDGGTGELFF	TGCGCCAGCAGCTCCCGGCCAGATGGGGGCACCGGGGAGCTGTTTTTT
15	TRBD1	-	TRBV5-1	TRBJ1-4	CASSAGDSPHEKLFF	TGCGCCAGCAGCGCCGGGGACAGCCCCCATGAAAAACTGTTTTTT
17	TRBD1	few	TRBV7-2	TRBJ2-7	CASSPWTGGASLYEQYF	TGTGCCAGCAGCCCCTGGACAGGGGGCGCCTCTCTCTACGAGCAGTACTTC
15	-	-	TRBV3-1/TRBV3-2	TRBJ1-1	CASSQGGGQNTEAFF	TGTGCCAGCAGCCAAGGGGGTGGGCAGAACACTGAAGCTTTCTTT
15	TRBD2	-	TRBV7-9	TRBJ2-1	CASASRGGSYNEQFF	TGTGCCAGCGCGTCTCGGGGGGGATCCTACAATGAGCAGTTCTTC
14	-	few	TRBV7-9	TRBJ1-1	CASSLGYKNTEAFF	TGTGCCAGCAGCTTAGGGTACAAGAACACTGAAGCTTTCTTT
16	-	-	TRBV6-2/TRBV6-3	TRBJ2-3	CASSLKRGAGSDTQYF	TGTGCCAGCAGTCTAAAACGGGGGGCAGGATCAGATACGCAGTATTTT
15	TRBD2	-	TRBV4-2	TRBJ2-5	CASSLSQAGAETQYF	TGTGCCAGCAGCCTTTCCCAAGCGGGAGCGGAGACCCAGTACTTC
13	-	-	TRBV2	TRBJ2-5	CASSVIFGETQYF	TGTGCCAGCAGTGTTATTTTCGGAGAGACCCAGTACTTC
13	TRBD1	few	TRBV9	TRBJ1-6	CASSVRDSGPLHF	TGTGCCAGCAGCGTTCGGGACAGCGGACCCCTCCACTTT
12	-	-	TRBV30	TRBJ2-2	CAGAFNTGELFF	TGTGCCGGAGCATTCAACACCGGGGAGCTGTTTTTT
12	-	-	TRBV2	TRBJ1-2	CASRTDSYGYTF	TGTGCCAGCAGGACAGACTCCTATGGCTACACCTTC
16	-	-	TRBV28	TRBJ1-3	CASSLAQTVSGNTIYF	TGTGCCAGCAGTTTAGCGCAAACGGTCTCTGGAAACACCATATATTTT
14	TRBD1	few	TRBV9	TRBJ1-6	CASSVGGTGAPLHF	TGTGCCAGCAGCGTGGGGGGGACAGGCGCACCCCTCCACTTT
15	-	-	TRBV4-3	TRBJ1-2	CASSQELPGSYGYTF	TGCGCCAGCAGCCAAGAACTCCCCGGGAGCTATGGCTACACCTTC